A single sample is the source of the 26 T cell receptor beta chains below, sequenced in a study of regulatory T cells in long-lasting Graves disease. Time point defined: newly diagnosed GD, antithyroid drugs for less than 3 months. Extracted RNA from PBMCs served as the source of the TCR library. Investigators prepared the TCR beta libraries by applying iRepertoire HTBI primers and Arm-PCR of CDR3 regions. TCRdb reprocessed the multiplex PCR reads via MiXCR and lists one record per CDR3 protein. This table holds about 440,000 distinct CDR3 sequences, about 17% found once. Another study also made use of these data, one on T cells in Graves' hyperthyroidism and ophthalmopathy.

The sequencing used peripheral blood mononuclear cells (PBMCs), collected at new diagnosis, from a patient treated with antithyroid drugs. The receptors derive from a woman aged 30 to 39 with Graves disease.

This clonotype was picked up many times. The chain has TRBV11-2 and TRBJ2-1, with TRBD2 matching 12 bases. CDR1 and CDR2 from the germline V gene are SGHAT and FQNNGV. The CDR3 sequence is 16 residues long. V was clipped by 4 bases and J by 2 bases; unmatched bases: 3. In DNA, the CDR3 is TGTGCCAGCAGCTACTCTAGCGGGAGGGCCTACAATGAGCAGTTCTTC. It yields the protein CASSYSSGRAYNEQFF.

This clonotype was seen at least ten times. The J gene is TRBJ1-5, the V gene TRBV6-1, with 7 bases aligning to TRBD1. V lost 5 bases to trimming and J lost 4 bases; unmatched junction nucleotides: 5. The CDR3 runs to 14 residues. Germline values: CDR1 MNHNS, CDR2 SASEGT. CDR3 nucleotides: TGTGCCAGCAGTCAACAGGGGTGGAATCAGCCCCAGCATTTT. Protein sequence: CASSQQGWNQPQHF.

This clonotype occurred many times. This sequence joins TRBV13 and TRBJ1-2; tentative D call: TRBD1 (5 bases). V was pared by 6 bases and J by 4 bases, with 21 bases between. Germline loops: CDR1 PRHDT, CDR2 FYEKMQ (reference sequence). The CDR3 extends over 16 amino acids. The CDR3 DNA reads as TGTGCCAGCAGAGATTTCAAAGGGGATTCGGGCTATGGCTACACCTTC. It yields the protein CASRDFKGDSGYGYTF.

This clonotype was recorded many times. The rearrangement links TRBV20-1 to TRBJ2-5; 7 bases fit TRBD1. The CDR3 consists of 15 residues. After removal of 0 bases from V and 0 bases from J, the junction contained 4 bases not matched to a gene. Germline V gene lookup returns CDR1 DFQATT and CDR2 SNEGSKA (reference sequence). The CDR3 reads CSARDAGQDQETQYF. DNA of the CDR3: TGCAGTGCTAGAGATGCCGGACAGGACCAAGAGACCCAGTACTTC.

Ten or more counts support this clonotype. The chain uses TRBV24-1 and TRBJ2-7; 8 bases agree with TRBD1. There are 15 residues in the CDR3. Germline trimming cut 3 bases from V and 5 bases from J; bases unmatched to any gene: 8. Germline V gene data show CDR1 as KGHDR and CDR2 as SFDVKD. The CDR3 reads CATSDAAQGDHEQYF. The CDR3 DNA reads TGTGCCACCAGTGATGCCGCACAGGGGGACCACGAGCAGTACTTC.

There are many counts of this clonotype. The V and J genes are TRBV10-3 and TRBJ2-7; 16 nucleotides match TRBD2. This CDR3 has 16 amino acids. Germline V gene lookup returns CDR1 ENHRY and CDR2 SYGVKD. Germline trimming cut 4 bases from V and 7 bases from J; bases unmatched to any gene: 7. The CDR3 sequence is CAISVTLGLAGGEQYF. Here the CDR3 DNA reads TGTGCCATCAGTGTAACTTTGGGACTAGCGGGAGGGGAGCAGTACTTC.

This clonotype was seen at least ten times. This chain connects TRBV30 to TRBJ1-1; 7 bases align to TRBD1. Germline CDR1 reads GTSNPN; CDR2 reads SVGIG (reference sequence). V shed 3 bases and J 1 base; nucleotides not matched to a gene: 5. The CDR3 length is 14 residues. The CDR3: CAWRPQGGNTEAFF. The CDR3 coding sequence is TGTGCCTGGAGACCCCAGGGGGGGAACACTGAAGCTTTCTTT.

This clonotype was seen repeatedly, ten times or more. The chain uses TRBV5-4 and TRBJ1-1, with unresolved D. The V gene lost 2 bases and the J gene lost 8 bases, with 16 bases spanning the gap. Germline CDR1 is SGHNT and CDR2 is YYREEE (reference sequence). The length of the CDR3 is 14 residues. For the CDR3, the DNA is TGTGCCAGCAGCTTTCGGCGTAACATAAAGGAAGCTTTCTTT. Protein: CASSFRRNIKEAFF.

This rearrangement joins TRBV20-1 to TRBJ2-7, with D uncertain. This CDR3 comprises 15 residues. CDR1 is DFQATT and CDR2 is SNEGSKA in the germline V gene (reference sequence). Between the trimmed V and J ends, which lost 7 bases and 2 bases, there was a span of 21 bases. CDR3 region: CSGVKSALLTYEQYF. CDR3 bases: TGCAGTGGAGTAAAGAGCGCCTTACTCACCTACGAGCAGTACTTC.

This clonotype was seen ten or more times. The gene calls are TRBV29-1 and TRBJ2-7; D call uncertain. This CDR3 has 11 residues. Germline CDR1 SQVTM, CDR2 ANQGSEA. V lost 2 bases, J lost 1 base, and 3 bases lay in between. CDR3 bases: TGCAGCGTTGAACAGTCCTACGAGCAGTACTTC. Its translation is CSVEQSYEQYF.

The rearrangement joins TRBV7-2 to TRBJ1-3; possible D gene TRBD1, 6 bases. The V gene's germline CDR1 is SGHTA and CDR2 FQGNSA. The CDR3 runs 16 residues. Between the trimmed V and J ends, which lost 1 base and 8 bases, there was a span of 18 bases. This CDR3 is CASSLGLYRAADTIYF. The CDR3 DNA reads as TGTGCCAGCAGCTTAGGGCTCTACAGGGCTGCGGACACCATATATTTT. Based on the CDR3 plus reference TRBV7-2 and TRBJ1-3, the full variable domain is GAGVSQSPSNKVTEKGKDVELRCDPISGHTALYWYRQSLGQGLEFLIYFQGNSAPDKSGLPSDRFSAERTGGSVSTLTIQRTQQEDSAVYLCASSLGLYRAADTIYFGEGSWLTVV.

This clonotype has ten or more counts. This chain uses TRBV18 with TRBJ1-1; weak D call: TRBD1 (6 bases). CDR1 is KGHSH, CDR2 LQKENI, per germline. This CDR3 is built from 13 residues. V was pared by 2 bases and J by 3 bases, with 7 bases between. The CDR3 DNA follows: TGTGCCAGCTCACCAAAGGGGGACACTGAAGCTTTCTTT. This encodes CASSPKGDTEAFF.

In this sample, this clonotype turned up many times. This chain joins TRBV7-2 and TRBJ2-1; no reliable D call. In germline, CDR1 is SGHTA, CDR2 FQGNSA. Trimming left V 3 bases short and J 2 bases short, with 11 bases between. This CDR3 is 15 amino acids long. The CDR3 loop is CASSFGGAAYNEQFF. The CDR3 DNA sequence: TGTGCCAGCAGCTTTGGTGGTGCCGCCTACAATGAGCAGTTCTTC.

This clonotype is classed as medium-sized. The chain combines TRBV15 with TRBJ2-2; D may match TRBD1 or TRBD2 (5 bases each). Germline CDR1 LNHNV, CDR2 YYDKDF (reference sequence). Trimming stripped 3 bases from V and 3 bases from J, with 8 bases between. CDR3 length equals 14 residues. CDR3 residues: CATSSGDHTGELFF. CDR3 nucleotide sequence: TGTGCCACCAGCAGCGGGGACCACACCGGGGAGCTGTTTTTT.

This chain joins TRBV20-1 and TRBJ2-7; TRBD2 agrees at 11 bases. V trimming: 8 bases; J trimming: 5 bases; junction bases outside the gene matches: 8. The length of the CDR3 is 13 residues. From germline, CDR1 is DFQATT and CDR2 SNEGSKA (reference sequence). CDR3 sequence reads: CSRSGRAEDEQYF. CDR3 in DNA: TGCAGTCGTAGCGGGAGGGCCGAGGACGAGCAGTACTTC.

This clonotype came up a few times. The chain uses TRBV7-2 and TRBJ2-1, with D maybe TRBD2 (5 bases). Looked up from germline, CDR1 is SGHTA and CDR2 is FQGNSA. V lost 1 base, J lost 3 bases, and 16 bases lay in between. The CDR3 is 17 residues long. Written as DNA, the CDR3 is TGTGCCAGCAGCTTAGGGACTGCTGGGTCTTACTACAATGAGCAGTTCTTC. Its translation is CASSLGTAGSYYNEQFF.

This clonotype turned up a few times. Germline is not matched at one junction end, which may reflect a read error. The chain uses TRBV7-2 and TRBJ2-3; D possibly corresponds to TRBD2 (5 bases). The length of the CDR3 is 17 residues. Germline V gives CDR1 SGHTA, CDR2 FQGNSA. CDR3 sequence (DNA): TGTGCCGGCAGCTTAGGTCAAAAGAGGGTCTGGGCAGATACCCAGTATTTT. Amino acid sequence: CAGSLGQKRVWADTQYF.

The rearrangement uses TRBV6-2 or TRBV6-3 and TRBJ1-1; unclear D gene. CDR1 and CDR2 (germline): MNHEY, SVGEGT. CDR3 length: 14 residues. V was trimmed by 5 bases and J by 4 bases, leaving 14 bases between them. The CDR3 nucleotides are TGTGCCAGCAGTGGAGATTCCCTGGGCACTGAAGCTTTCTTT. Translating gives CASSGDSLGTEAFF.

This clonotype showed up many times. This chain connects TRBV7-8 to TRBJ2-1; D remains unclear. V shed 2 bases and J shed 1 base, with 15 bases lying between them. CDR1 and CDR2 from the germline V gene are SGHVS and FQNEAQ. This CDR3 is 17 amino acids long. The CDR3 nucleotides are TGTGCCAGCAGCTTACCCAGACGTGAAAAGTCCTACAATGAGCAGTTCTTC. Translation gives CASSLPRREKSYNEQFF.

This clonotype showed up just a few times. The chain joins TRBV18 to TRBJ1-5; D call uncertain. This CDR3 comprises 14 residues. Between the trimmed V and J ends, which lost 3 bases and 9 bases, there was a span of 15 bases. The germline CDR1 and CDR2 sequences are KGHSH and LQKENI. DNA of the CDR3: TGTGCCAGCTCACCGACCACCTCGCAAGGGCCCCAGCATTTT. This sequence encodes CASSPTTSQGPQHF.

This clonotype came up many times. The chain recombines TRBV27 with TRBJ2-1; D not certain. Deletions cut 0 bases from V and 8 bases from J, with 8 bases between. The germline V gene encodes CDR1 MNHEY and CDR2 SMNVEV (reference sequence). The CDR3 covers 13 residues. This CDR3 reads CASSLSGKDEQFF. DNA for the CDR3: TGTGCCAGCAGTTTATCGGGCAAGGATGAGCAGTTCTTC.

The gene calls are TRBV11-3 and TRBJ2-3; 10 bases match TRBD2. The CDR3 is 17 amino acids. Germline V gene lookup returns CDR1 SGHNT and CDR2 YENEEA. After removal of 0 bases from V and 6 bases from J, the junction contained 9 bases not matched to a gene. The CDR3: CASSLDRPSGSNDTQYF. The CDR3 DNA reads as TGTGCCAGCAGCTTAGATCGTCCTAGCGGGAGTAATGATACGCAGTATTTT. Filled out from reference TRBV11-3 and TRBJ2-3, the complete variable domain reads EAGVVQSPRYKIIEKKQPVAFWCNPISGHNTLYWYLQNLGQGPELLIRYENEEAVDDSQLPKDRFSAERLKGVDSTLKIQPAELGDSAVYLCASSLDRPSGSNDTQYFGPGTRLTVL.

The rearrangement joins TRBV20-1 to TRBJ2-1; 12 bases line up with TRBD2. This CDR3 has 17 amino acids. Germline loops: CDR1 DFQATT, CDR2 SNEGSKA (reference sequence). The V segment lost 6 bases and the J segment 1 base; nucleotides outside the gene matches: 10. CDR3 DNA sequence: TGCAGTGCAATTACTAGCGGGAGGTACAGTTCCTACAATGAGCAGTTCTTC. It encodes CSAITSGRYSSYNEQFF.

This clonotype was picked up a small number of times. This chain uses TRBV4-1 with TRBJ2-1; 9 bases fit TRBD2. CDR3 length: 15 residues. Trimming cost V 0 bases and J 5 bases; bases outside gene matches: 2. Germline V gene lookup returns CDR1 MGHRA and CDR2 YSYEKL. CDR3 in DNA: TGCGCCAGCAGCCAAGATACTAGCGGGCACAATGAGCAGTTCTTC. Amino acid sequence: CASSQDTSGHNEQFF.

This clonotype showed up many times. The chain carries TRBV11-1 and TRBJ1-1; weak D call: TRBD1 (6 bases). This CDR3 is 15 amino acids long. Germline V gene sequence: CDR1 SGHAT, CDR2 FQDESV (reference sequence). V was trimmed by 2 bases and J by 4 bases, leaving 14 bases between them. CDR3 protein: CASSLMQGMVTEAFF. In DNA form, the CDR3 reads TGTGCCAGCAGCTTAATGCAGGGGATGGTCACTGAAGCTTTCTTT.

This clonotype was detected ten times or more. J is TRBJ2-3 and V is TRBV18, with D perhaps TRBD2 (6 bases). Trimming removed 2 bases from V and 3 bases from J, with 9 bases in between. The CDR3 loop spans 14 amino acids. Germline CDR1 KGHSH, CDR2 LQKENI. CDR3 nucleotide sequence: TGTGCCAGCTCACCAATCCGGGAGACAGATACGCAGTATTTT. Protein product: CASSPIRETDTQYF.